Following are 17 T cell receptor beta chains from one sample sequenced in a study of shared clonotypes between healthy human individuals. Clones were sequenced by immunoSEQ multiplex PCR, and TCRdb holds only the in-frame ones, with some missing. This table holds roughly 700,000 clones, around 90% found once. The specimen was memory CD8+ T cells from PBMCs. This sample's subset: CD45RO+ cells pooled with CCR7-negative TemRA cells. The receptor set was obtained from a man aged 18 to 35 in good health. Some clones in this sample may be carry-over from other donors' samples.

The chain employs TRBV4-1 and TRBJ2-7; 7 bases line up with TRBD2. The ends lost 1 base at V and 6 bases at J; junction bases unmatched: 12. CDR1 is MGHRA, CDR2 YSYEKL, per germline. The CDR3 has 16 amino acids. The CDR3 reads CASSQVGRALASEQYF. The DNA for the CDR3 is TGCGCCAGCAGCCAAGTTGGGAGGGCACTAGCAAGCGAGCAGTACTTC.

This clone was found a few times. The chain uses TRBV9 and TRBJ1-4, with D tentatively TRBD1 (5 bases). The germline V gene has CDR1 SGDLS and CDR2 YYNGEE. The CDR3 runs 15 residues. Trimming stripped 3 bases from V and 3 bases from J, with 12 bases between. The DNA of the CDR3 is TGTGCCAGCAGCGCCATGACAGCCTCTAATGAAAAACTGTTTTTT. This encodes CASSAMTASNEKLFF.

This clone was found once. The chain carries TRBV27 and TRBJ1-5; maybe TRBD1 (5 bases). Deletions cut 2 bases from V and 9 bases from J, with 11 bases between. This CDR3 is built from 13 residues. Germline lookup yields CDR1 MNHEY and CDR2 SMNVEV (reference sequence). The CDR3 is CASSLTGVRPQHF. The CDR3 DNA sequence: TGTGCCAGCAGTTTAACAGGTGTAAGGCCCCAGCATTTT.

The J gene is TRBJ1-6, the V gene TRBV28; D is unresolved. Trimming removed 2 bases at V and 0 bases at J, with 8 bases between. Looked up from germline, CDR1 is MDHEN and CDR2 is SYDVKM. The CDR3 is 16 amino acids. CDR3 sequence reads: CASSLNGSSYNSPLHF. The CDR3, as DNA: TGTGCCAGCAGTTTAAACGGGAGCTCCTATAATTCACCCCTCCACTTT.

This rearrangement joins TRBV28 to TRBJ2-1, with D possibly matching TRBD1 (6 bases). The germline V gene encodes CDR1 MDHEN and CDR2 SYDVKM. V was trimmed by 3 bases and J by 6 bases, leaving 15 bases between them. The CDR3 length is 15 residues. CDR3 DNA sequence: TGTGCCAGCAGTTTGTTTCTCGGACAGTTCAATGAGCAGTTCTTC. Protein product: CASSLFLGQFNEQFF.

V usage is TRBV2 and J usage is TRBJ2-7; 7 bases line up with TRBD2. The CDR3 runs to 16 residues. Trimming removed 0 bases from V and 4 bases from J; junction bases left unmatched: 9. CDR1 is SNHLY and CDR2 is FYNNEI in the germline V gene. This chain's CDR3 is CASSEAWLAEPYEQYF. The CDR3 DNA sequence: TGTGCCAGCAGTGAAGCGTGGCTAGCGGAACCTTACGAGCAGTACTTC.

The chain has TRBV27 and TRBJ2-3; TRBD2 agrees at 7 bases. From germline, CDR1 is MNHEY and CDR2 SMNVEV (reference sequence). The length of the CDR3 is 14 residues. Losses at the gene ends were 5 bases for V and 6 bases for J; bases not matched to a gene: 8. The CDR3 sequence: CASSRGLGGDTQYF. CDR3 nucleotide sequence: TGTGCCAGCAGTCGGGGCCTCGGGGGGGATACGCAGTATTTT.

The chain combines TRBV28 with TRBJ2-5; D gene uncertain. CDR3 length: 13 residues. Trimming pared 2 bases from V and 1 base from J, leaving 5 bases between. The germline V gene has CDR1 MDHEN and CDR2 SYDVKM. The CDR3 bases are TGTGCCAGCAGTTTAGTTTTCCAAGAGACCCAGTACTTC. Translating it yields CASSLVFQETQYF.

Regarding this clone: The same CDR3 also results from other DNA sequences found in this sample. The J gene is TRBJ1-5, the V gene TRBV27; TRBD1 might be the D (6 bases). CDR3 length: 14 amino acids. V dropped 3 bases and J dropped 4 bases, with 10 bases sitting between them. Germline values: CDR1 MNHEY, CDR2 SMNVEV (reference sequence). The CDR3 spells CASSFTGSNQPQHF. The CDR3 coding sequence is TGTGCCAGCAGTTTCACAGGGAGTAATCAGCCCCAGCATTTT.

The J gene is TRBJ2-7, the V gene TRBV29-1, with a tentative D call TRBD1 (8 bases). Trimming removed 0 bases at V and 0 bases at J, with 15 bases between. The germline CDR1 and CDR2 sequences are SQVTM and ANQGSEA. CDR3 size: 16 residues. CDR3 protein: CSVEDQGGTGSYEQYF. The DNA of the CDR3 is TGCAGCGTTGAAGATCAGGGAGGGACAGGCTCCTACGAGCAGTACTTC.

The chain employs TRBV9 and TRBJ2-2; the match to TRBD2 covers 10 bases. This CDR3 spans 16 amino acids. Trimming took 2 bases from V and 3 from J; bases not matched to a gene: 4. Germline loops: CDR1 SGDLS, CDR2 YYNGEE. The CDR3 reads CASSVTSGTYTGELFF. CDR3 DNA: TGTGCCAGCAGCGTTACTAGCGGGACATACACCGGGGAGCTGTTTTTT. Looking up the rest from reference TRBV9 and TRBJ2-2 gives the full variable domain: DSGVTQTPKHLITATGQRVTLRCSPRSGDLSVYWYQQSLDQGLQFLIQYYNGEERAKGNILERFSAQQFPDLHSELNLSSLELGDSALYFCASSVTSGTYTGELFFGEGSRLTVL.

The chain joins TRBV9 to TRBJ1-5; D is uncertain. Germline V gene data show CDR1 as SGDLS and CDR2 as YYNGEE. The CDR3 is 15 residues long. V lost 1 base, J lost 5 bases, and 13 bases lay in between. This CDR3 reads CASSVSLYGDQPQHF. In DNA form, the CDR3 reads TGTGCCAGCAGCGTAAGTTTGTACGGCGATCAGCCCCAGCATTTT.

This chain connects TRBV5-4 to TRBJ1-2; D gene unclear. The length of the CDR3 is 14 residues. Trimming removed 0 bases at V and 4 bases at J, with 10 bases between. CDR1 and CDR2 from the germline V gene are SGHNT and YYREEE (reference sequence). The CDR3 nucleotides are TGTGCCAGCAGCTTGGGGACGGCTACCTATGGCTACACCTTC. Translated: CASSLGTATYGYTF. Full variable domain (missing parts from reference TRBV5-4 and TRBJ1-2): ETGVTQSPTHLIKTRGQQVTLRCSSQSGHNTVSWYQQALGQGPQFIFQYYREEENGRGNFPPRFSGLQFPNYSSELNVNALELDDSALYLCASSLGTATYGYTFGSGTRLTVV.

The rearrangement links TRBV13 to TRBJ2-3, with a tentative D call TRBD2 (7 bases). V was cut by 4 bases and J by 2 bases, with 13 bases left in between. The V gene's germline CDR1 is PRHDT and CDR2 FYEKMQ (reference sequence). The CDR3 has 15 amino acids. The CDR3 sequence: CASSSRGGNTDTQYF. CDR3 sequence (DNA): TGTGCCAGCAGCTCGAGGGGGGGGAACACAGATACGCAGTATTTT. Based on the CDR3 plus reference TRBV13 and TRBJ2-3, the full variable domain is AAGVIQSPRHLIKEKRETATLKCYPIPRHDTVYWYQQGPGQDPQFLISFYEKMQSDKGSIPDRFSAQQFSDYHSELNMSSLELGDSALYFCASSSRGGNTDTQYFGPGTRLTVL.

This clone was recorded a few times. The genes are TRBV15 and TRBJ1-4; 10 bases fit TRBD1. The germline V gene has CDR1 LNHNV and CDR2 YYDKDF (reference sequence). This CDR3 is 16 amino acids long. V dropped 0 bases and J dropped 6; count of bases not matched to a gene: 4. This CDR3 is CATSRDAGTGDEKLFF. CDR3 nucleotide sequence: TGTGCCACCAGCAGAGATGCTGGGACAGGGGATGAAAAACTGTTTTTT.

The CDR3 region is CASTQTGGNTEAFF. CDR3 sequence (DNA): TGTGCCAGCACCCAGACAGGGGGTAACACTGAAGCTTTCTTT. The V gene is TRBV28, the J gene TRBJ1-1; 9 nucleotides agree with TRBD1. Germline lookup yields CDR1 MDHEN and CDR2 SYDVKM. Unmatched junction bases numbered 5, after V lost 7 bases and J lost 2 bases. CDR3 size: 14 residues.

This clone has a single count. The J gene is TRBJ2-1, the V gene TRBV27; TRBD1 matches 7 bases. The CDR3 is made up of 17 amino acids. The junction had 13 bases not matched to a gene; V was cut back by 6 bases and J by 2 bases. CDR1 MNHEY and CDR2 SMNVEV come from the germline V gene (reference sequence). The CDR3 DNA sequence: TGTGCCAGCAGCCTTATCGGGTACAGGGGAGCCTACAATGAGCAGTTCTTC. This translates into CASSLIGYRGAYNEQFF.